This is a list of T cell receptor beta chains from one sample in a study of monozygotic twins with inflammatory bowel disease. Reprocessing the 5' RACE reads, TCRdb reports a single entry for every CDR3 protein and omits DNA. The repertoire table contains about 210,000 distinct CDR3 sequences. The specimen sequenced was blood. Receptors originate from a human donor with ulcerative colitis or Crohn's disease, or a healthy co-twin of an affected twin (not recorded which). Both conserved end residues are part of each CDR3.

V	J	CDR3
TRBV5-1	TRBJ1-5	CASSDGQGNQPQHF
TRBV20-1	TRBJ1-2	CSASTLVGYTF
TRBV20-1	TRBJ2-3	CSARRRDTQYF
TRBV5-5	TRBJ2-5	CASSYYRVAETQYF
TRBV5-1	TRBJ2-2	CASSVSTRASEDTGELFF
TRBV12-3/TRBV12-4	TRBJ1-1	CASSQSKRGALPNTEAFF
TRBV5-6	TRBJ2-7	CASSPISGYEQYF
TRBV5-5	TRBJ2-7	CASSLGVAVEQYF
TRBV4-2	TRBJ1-2	CASSQVTANYGYTF
TRBV5-1	TRBJ2-1	CASSLGFPLAFDNEQFF
TRBV2	TRBJ2-1	CASSEGTEAYNEQFF
TRBV7-2	TRBJ2-5	CASSYVSTGTQETQYF